Shown below are 20 T cell receptor beta chains from a single sample sequenced in a study of T cell repertoires in cytomegalovirus infection (dated by TCRdb to between 2018 and 2021). Their cognate antigens are unknown. The treatment or condition label corresponds to: in vitro stimulation with specific CMV peptide epitopes to enrich CMV-specific T cells. TCRdb lists the instrument as Illumina HiSeq 1500. TCRdb trimmed the raw reads at Q25, called clones with MiXCR and kept productive beta chains. Each record represents a unique CDR3 protein, reported with the most common genes and DNA among its rows. The sample table lists more than 300,000 distinct CDR3 sequences, about 35% of them with a count of one. Approximately 13% of the sample is held by the ten biggest clonotypes. This specimen was cultured PBMCs, taken from culture after CMV antigen stimulation. All receptors come from a human donor in good health (CMV status not recorded). Some clones in this sample may be carry-over from other donors' samples.

This clonotype showed up just a few times. The chain uses TRBV7-2 and TRBJ1-6; tentative D call: TRBD1 (5 bases). The CDR3 contains 16 residues. Trimming left V 4 bases short and J 5 bases short, with 15 bases between. Germline lookup yields CDR1 SGHTA and CDR2 FQGNSA. The DNA of the CDR3 is TGTGCCAGCAGCTCCTTCCGGGACGGTAATAATTCACCCCTCCACTTT. This codes for CASSSFRDGNNSPLHF.

This chain joins TRBV6-2 or TRBV6-3 and TRBJ1-1, with no clear D. Germline CDR1 reads MNHEY; CDR2 reads SVGEGT. V was cut by 6 bases and J by 4 bases, with 12 bases left in between. The CDR3 sequence is 13 residues long. CDR3 sequence reads: CASRVDAVTEAFF. The CDR3 DNA sequence: TGTGCCAGCAGGGTCGACGCAGTCACTGAAGCTTTCTTT.

This clonotype has more than one count but fewer than ten. This chain joins TRBV20-1 and TRBJ2-1, with 11 nucleotides matching TRBD2. Looked up from germline, CDR1 is DFQATT and CDR2 is SNEGSKA (reference sequence). The V and J ends lost 6 bases and 7 bases, in that order; junction bases with no gene match: 8. This CDR3 is 14 amino acids long. This CDR3 reads CSALGTSGRNEQFF. CDR3 coding DNA: TGCAGTGCGCTTGGGACTAGCGGTCGTAATGAGCAGTTCTTC.

This clonotype was picked up many times. One end of the junction does not line up with germline, which may come from a read error. The rearrangement joins TRBV7-2 to TRBJ2-5; possible D gene TRBD1, 6 bases. This CDR3 has 12 amino acids. Germline V CDR1 and CDR2: SGHTA, FQGNSA. In nucleotides, the CDR3 is TGTGCCAGCAGCTTAGATCCAGGGGCAACGCACTTC. Translated: CASSLDPGATHF.

The chain is built from TRBV7-2 and TRBJ2-2; D is perhaps TRBD1 (6 bases). CDR1 and CDR2 (germline): SGHTA, FQGNSA. The CDR3 is 16 residues long. Trimming removed 2 bases at V and 1 base at J, with 11 bases between. The CDR3 loop reads CASSLQGWGNTGELFF. Here the CDR3 DNA reads TGTGCCAGCAGCTTACAGGGGTGGGGGAACACCGGGGAGCTGTTTTTT.

This clonotype was found once. The chain links TRBV5-4 to TRBJ2-1, with 10 bases aligning to TRBD2. J lost 8 bases, V lost 5 bases, and 10 bases had no gene match. Per germline, CDR1 SGHNT and CDR2 YYREEE (reference sequence). The CDR3 has 15 amino acids. CDR3 DNA sequence: TGTGCCAGCAGTTCGACTAGCGGGCCTTCGGATGAGCAGTTCTTC. This codes for CASSSTSGPSDEQFF.

The J gene is TRBJ2-7, the V gene TRBV7-6, with D uncertain. The CDR3 contains 13 residues. Germline V gene lookup returns CDR1 SGHVS and CDR2 FNYEAQ. V was trimmed by 5 bases and J by 6 bases, leaving 14 bases between them. DNA of the CDR3: TGTGCCAGCAGCATGGGCAACGCCGGCGAGCAGTACTTC. Translating it yields CASSMGNAGEQYF.

This clonotype was picked up a small number of times. The chain joins TRBV7-9 to TRBJ2-1; D unclear. V shed 5 bases and J shed 9 bases, with 8 bases lying between them. Germline CDR1 and CDR2: SEHNR and FQNEAQ (reference sequence). This CDR3 contains 11 residues. The CDR3 sequence: CASSPTAEQFF. In DNA form, the CDR3 reads TGTGCCAGCAGCCCCACCGCTGAGCAGTTCTTC. The complete variable domain, with remaining parts taken from reference TRBV7-9 and TRBJ2-1, reads DTGVSQNPRHKITKRGQNVTFRCDPISEHNRLYWYRQTLGQGPEFLTYFQNEAQLEKSRLLSDRFSAERPKGSFSTLEIQRTEQGDSAMYLCASSPTAEQFFGPGTRLTVL.

This chain joins TRBV2 and TRBJ2-2; D is unresolved. CDR3 size: 15 residues. Trimming pared 3 bases from V and 8 bases from J, leaving 16 bases between. Germline V lookup: CDR1 SNHLY, CDR2 FYNNEI. The CDR3 bases are TGTGCCAGCAGTGACGAAGGACCTGGCCCGGGGGAGCTGTTTTTT. Translating gives CASSDEGPGPGELFF.

The chain links TRBV7-2 to TRBJ1-6; no definite D call. The V end was cut by 1 base, the J end by 10 bases, with 8 bases between. Looked up from germline, CDR1 is SGHTA and CDR2 is FQGNSA. This CDR3 contains 13 residues. Here the CDR3 reads CASSLVGWSPLHF. The DNA of the CDR3 is TGTGCCAGCAGCTTAGTAGGGTGGTCACCCCTCCACTTT.

This clonotype was counted a single time. The V gene is TRBV18, the J gene TRBJ2-7, with 7 bases fitting TRBD1. With V trimmed by 3 bases and J by 6 bases, 2 bases remained unmatched. Germline lookup yields CDR1 KGHSH and CDR2 LQKENI. The CDR3 runs 12 residues. CDR3 sequence (DNA): TGTGCCAGCTCACCTACAGGGGCCGAGCAGTACGTC. It specifies CASSPTGAEQYV.

This clonotype occurred a few times. This sequence joins TRBV7-2 and TRBJ2-7, with D tentatively TRBD2 (5 bases). Germline V gene lookup returns CDR1 SGHTA and CDR2 FQGNSA. V dropped 1 base and J dropped 6 bases, with 10 bases sitting between them. The CDR3 has 13 residues. CDR3: CASSLVLVSEQYV. Here the CDR3 DNA reads TGTGCCAGCAGCTTAGTACTAGTATCCGAGCAGTACGTC.

This clonotype has more than one count but fewer than ten. The chain links TRBV12-3 or TRBV12-4 to TRBJ1-5; 12 bases are shared with TRBD1. The CDR3 is 15 residues long. After removal of 5 bases from V and 6 bases from J, the junction contained 5 bases not matched to a gene. CDR3 residues: CASSPGTGGIQPQHF. The CDR3 DNA is TGTGCCAGCAGTCCCGGGACAGGGGGCATTCAGCCCCAGCATTTT.

The genes are TRBV12-5 and TRBJ2-2; TRBD2 agrees at 8 bases. Trimming took 5 bases from V and 7 from J; bases not matched to a gene: 6. In germline, CDR1 is LGHNT, CDR2 FRNRAP. This CDR3 is 14 amino acids long. CDR3 residues: CASGAGTRGGELFF. In nucleotides, the CDR3 is TGTGCTAGTGGTGCCGGGACTAGGGGCGGGGAGCTGTTTTTT.

The CDR3 DNA sequence: TGTGCCAGCAGTCGTCTGGTTAGCGCGAGCACAGATACGCAGTATTTT. This sequence encodes CASSRLVSASTDTQYF. The chain carries TRBV12-3 or TRBV12-4 and TRBJ2-3; D might be TRBD2 (5 bases). The CDR3 spans 16 residues. V gave up 5 bases and J gave up 0 bases, with 15 bases separating them.

The chain couples TRBV6-2 or TRBV6-3 to TRBJ2-6; D is possibly TRBD1 (5 bases). Germline CDR1 MNHEY, CDR2 SVGEGT. The CDR3 loop spans 21 amino acids. Trimming removed 0 bases at V and 0 bases at J, with 21 bases between. Written as DNA, the CDR3 is TGTGCCAGCAGTTACTCAAGACAGCTTGGCCATGGCCGCTCTGGGGCCAACGTCCTGACTTTC. This codes for CASSYSRQLGHGRSGANVLTF.

The chain recombines TRBV20-1 with TRBJ2-7, with TRBD2 identical over 9 bases. The CDR3 has 17 residues. V shed 2 bases, J shed 3 bases, and the junction held 14 bases outside the gene matches. CDR1 is DFQATT, CDR2 SNEGSKA, per germline (reference sequence). The CDR3 DNA follows: TGCAGTGCTAGATGGCTAGCGGGACTTTCCCAAAACTACGAGCAGTACTTC. Translated, it gives CSARWLAGLSQNYEQYF.

A few counts support this clonotype. The chain combines TRBV29-1 with TRBJ2-3; D unclear. Trimming cost V 0 bases and J 8 bases, with 9 bases left between them. Looked up from germline, CDR1 is SQVTM and CDR2 is ANQGSEA. This CDR3 comprises 12 residues. The CDR3 protein is CSVEEEASTQYF. The CDR3, as DNA: TGCAGCGTTGAAGAGGAAGCTAGTACGCAGTATTTT.

The sample holds a few counts of this clonotype. The chain recombines TRBV7-2 with TRBJ1-5; no firm D call. CDR1 and CDR2 from the germline V gene are SGHTA and FQGNSA. V dropped 1 base and J dropped 7 bases, with 14 bases sitting between them. This CDR3 contains 15 residues. CDR3 DNA: TGTGCCAGCAGCTTAGTAACCCCAGGATCCCAGCCCCAGCATTTT. This codes for CASSLVTPGSQPQHF. The full variable domain, completed using reference TRBV7-2 and TRBJ1-5, is GAGVSQSPSNKVTEKGKDVELRCDPISGHTALYWYRQSLGQGLEFLIYFQGNSAPDKSGLPSDRFSAERTGGSVSTLTIQRTQQEDSAVYLCASSLVTPGSQPQHFGDGTRLSIL.

This clonotype was detected only a few times. Written as DNA, the CDR3 is TGTGCCAGCAGCCTAGGGATGTACAATGAGCAGTTCTTC. It encodes CASSLGMYNEQFF. The V gene is TRBV4-2, the J gene TRBJ2-1; D is unresolved. V was shortened by 4 bases and J by 4 bases, with 8 bases between the two germline ends. Germline V gene sequence: CDR1 LGHNA, CDR2 YNFKEQ. This CDR3 is built from 13 residues.